The clone carrying this T cell receptor beta chain was detected a few times. The antigen remains unidentified. Looked up from germline, CDR1 is SGHVS and CDR2 is FQNEAQ. This CDR3 is built from 15 residues. V shed 1 base and J 3 bases; nucleotides not matched to a gene: 3. This sample is drawn from a study of T cell responses to AZD1222 COVID-19 vaccine. Produced via immunoSEQ multiplex PCR; TCRdb's table is partial and in-frame only. The sample has about 160,000 clones; 90% to 95% are singletons. Study-level results: The sample set comprised mostly white British donors with more females, and clonal diversity was possibly underestimated. Spike as a whole was targeted by vaccine-associated CD4 TCRs, dominant at 160-218 and 743-854. The reported proportion of spike-specific TCRs targeting unmutated variant regions was nearly half. Increases in Spike-specific TCR breadth and depth were seen after two AZD1222 doses.

The chain couples TRBV7-8 to TRBJ1-2; 9 nucleotides agree with TRBD1. The input for sequencing was peripheral blood, taken on day 0 of MenACWY control vaccination. The TCR was taken from an adult in good health. The CDR3 bases are TGTGCCAGCAGCTTAGGTGACAGGGGGTACTATGGCTACACCTTC. Translating gives CASSLGDRGYYGYTF.